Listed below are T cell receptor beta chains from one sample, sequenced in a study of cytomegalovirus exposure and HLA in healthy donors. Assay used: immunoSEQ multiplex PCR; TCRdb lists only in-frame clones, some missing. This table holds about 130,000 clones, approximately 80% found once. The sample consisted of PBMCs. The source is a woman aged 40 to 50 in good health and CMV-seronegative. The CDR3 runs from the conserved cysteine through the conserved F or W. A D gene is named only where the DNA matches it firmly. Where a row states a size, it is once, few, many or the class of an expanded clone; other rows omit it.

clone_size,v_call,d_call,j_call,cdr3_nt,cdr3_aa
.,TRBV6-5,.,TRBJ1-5,TGTGCCAGCAGCCGGAACCAGGGAAATCAGCCCCAGCATTTT,CASSRNQGNQPQHF
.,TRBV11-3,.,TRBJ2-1,TGTGCCAGCAGCTTAGGGCACCTCAATGAGCAGTTCTTC,CASSLGHLNEQFF
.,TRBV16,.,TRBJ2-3,TGTGCCAGCAGCCAATCCCCAGGTGGCTCAGATACGCAGTATTTT,CASSQSPGGSDTQYF
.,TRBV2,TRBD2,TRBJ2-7,TGTGCCAGCAGTGAACGGCTAGCGGGAGTCGAGCAGTACTTC,CASSERLAGVEQYF
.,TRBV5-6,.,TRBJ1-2,TGTGCCAGCAGCTGGGGGGGGGAGTCGGATCTTGGCTACACCTTC,CASSWGGESDLGYTF
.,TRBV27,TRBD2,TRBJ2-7,TGTGCCAGCAGTTTATCGGGATCCGGGACTAGCGGGAGTCGGCAGTACTTC,CASSLSGSGTSGSRQYF
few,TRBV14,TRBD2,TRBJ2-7,TGTGCCAGCAGCCAAGATCTCCTAGCGGGAGCGTACGAGCAGTACTTC,CASSQDLLAGAYEQYF
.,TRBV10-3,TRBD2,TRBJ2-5,TGTGCCATCAGTGAGTCTGGGCTAGCGGAAGAGACCCAGTACTTC,CAISESGLAEETQYF
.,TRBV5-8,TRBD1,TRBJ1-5,TGTGCCAGCAGCGCCCGAACAGGGGGCAATCAGCCCCAGCATTTT,CASSARTGGNQPQHF
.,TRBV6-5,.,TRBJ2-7,TGTGCCAGCAGTTGGGACAACGAGGGCGAGCAGTACTTC,CASSWDNEGEQYF
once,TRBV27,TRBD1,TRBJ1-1,TGTGCCAGCAGTTTAACAGGGGGACAGAACACTGAAGCTTTCTTT,CASSLTGGQNTEAFF
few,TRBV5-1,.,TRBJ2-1,TGCGCCAGCAGCCTCGGACTAAATGAGCAGTTCTTC,CASSLGLNEQFF
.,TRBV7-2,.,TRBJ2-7,TGTGCCAGTTCCGGGAGTTTGAGCTCCTACGAGCAGTACTTC,CASSGSLSSYEQYF
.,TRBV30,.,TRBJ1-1,TGTGCCTGGAGTGTACCGGGGAACTCCGAAACTTTCTTT,CAWSVPGNSETFF
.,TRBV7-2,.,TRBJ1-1,TGTGCCAGCAGCGCTGAAAAACTGAGGAACACTGAAGCTTTCTTT,CASSAEKLRNTEAFF
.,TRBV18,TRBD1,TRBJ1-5,TGTGCCAGCTCACCACAGGGGGCAAATCAGCCCCAGCATTTT,CASSPQGANQPQHF
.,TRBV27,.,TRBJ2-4,TGTGCCAGCAGTTCTTATATAGCCAAAAACATTCAGTACTTC,CASSSYIAKNIQYF
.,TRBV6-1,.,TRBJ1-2,TGTGCCAGCAGTGATGGACTTGTTGGCTATGGCTACACCTTC,CASSDGLVGYGYTF
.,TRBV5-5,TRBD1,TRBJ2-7,TGTGCCAGCAGCTTGTTTCCTAGGGACAGGGATTACGAGCAGTACTTC,CASSLFPRDRDYEQYF
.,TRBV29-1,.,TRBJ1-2,TGCAGCGTTGAAGATCTTGCAGGGAACTATGGCTACACCTTC,CSVEDLAGNYGYTF
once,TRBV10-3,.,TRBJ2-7,TGTGCCATCAGTGAGTCTCTCTCCGAGCAGTACTTC,CAISESLSEQYF
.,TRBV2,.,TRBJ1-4,TGTGCCAGCAGTGAAGCGCTGGGGGCGCAGGAGGAAAAACTGTTTTTT,CASSEALGAQEEKLFF
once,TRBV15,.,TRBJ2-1,TGTGCCACCTCAGGATACAATGAGCAGTTCTTC,CATSGYNEQFF
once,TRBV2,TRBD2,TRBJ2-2,TGTGCCAGCATGACGGGAGGGATGGCCGGGGAGCTGTTTTTT,CASMTGGMAGELFF
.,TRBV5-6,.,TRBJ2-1,TGTGCCAGCAGCTTGGTCAGGCAGGGGCCCTACAATGAGCAGTTCTTC,CASSLVRQGPYNEQFF
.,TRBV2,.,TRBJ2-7,TGTGCCAGCAGTCGGGATAGCTCCTACGAGCAGTACTTC,CASSRDSSYEQYF
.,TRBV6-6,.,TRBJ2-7,TGTGCCAGCAGGCCCTCGAGCACCTACGAGCAGTACTTC,CASRPSSTYEQYF
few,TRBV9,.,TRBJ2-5,TGTGCCAGCAGCGTCGGCGGGGGCAGGGGAGAGACCCAGTACTTC,CASSVGGGRGETQYF
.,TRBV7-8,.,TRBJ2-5,TGTGCCAGCAGCACGTTTCTAGGATTTCAAGAGACCCAGTACTTC,CASSTFLGFQETQYF
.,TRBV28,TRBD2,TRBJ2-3,TGTGCCAGCAGTTTTGGGTGGGGTAGCGGGGGTTCCCCCGGAGATACGCAGTATTTT,CASSFGWGSGGSPGDTQYF
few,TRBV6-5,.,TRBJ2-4,TGTGCCAGCAAAGGAGCGGTAGCCAAAAACAGTCAGTACTTC,CASKGAVAKNSQYF
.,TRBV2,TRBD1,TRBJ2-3,TGTGCCAGCAGTGATAGGACAGGGGGAACAGATACGCAGTATTTT,CASSDRTGGTDTQYF
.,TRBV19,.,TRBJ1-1,TGTGCCAGTAGTATAGAGACAGTAAGCATGAACACTGAAGCTTTCTTT,CASSIETVSMNTEAFF
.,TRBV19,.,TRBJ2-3,TGTGCCAGTAGTATAGATCCGGGGGAGTTTGGAGATACGCAGTATTTT,CASSIDPGEFGDTQYF
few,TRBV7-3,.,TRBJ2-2,TGTGCCAGCAGCGACAGACAACTTACCGGGGAGCTGTTTTTT,CASSDRQLTGELFF
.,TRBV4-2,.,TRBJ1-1,TGTGCCAGCAGCCCCGCGCTTGGGAGGGGGAACACTGAAGCTTTCTTT,CASSPALGRGNTEAFF
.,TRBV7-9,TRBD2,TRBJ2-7,TGTGCCAGCAGCCCAACCAATCTAGCGGGAGGGTCCTACGAGCAGTACTTC,CASSPTNLAGGSYEQYF
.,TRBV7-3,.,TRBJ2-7,TGTGCCAGCAGCTCCGGACACTTCTACGAGCAGTACTTC,CASSSGHFYEQYF
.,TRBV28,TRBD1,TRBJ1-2,TGTGCCAGCAGTTCACCGCCGGGACAGGGGGCGAACTATGGCTACACCTTC,CASSSPPGQGANYGYTF
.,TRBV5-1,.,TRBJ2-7,TGCGCCAGCAGCTTGGCAGGGGAGTTGTACGAGCAGTACTTC,CASSLAGELYEQYF
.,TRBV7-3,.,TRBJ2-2,TGTGCCAGCAGCCGGTTTACCACCGGGGAGCTGTTTTTT,CASSRFTTGELFF
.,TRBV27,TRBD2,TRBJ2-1,TGTGCCAGCAGTTTACGCCGGGGGGTGAGCTCCTACAATGAGCAGTTCTTC,CASSLRRGVSSYNEQFF
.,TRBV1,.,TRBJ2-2,TGCACCAGCAGCCATAAACGGGGAACACCGACAAATAAGAACACCGGGGAGCTGTTTTTT,CTSSHKRGTPTNKNTGELFF
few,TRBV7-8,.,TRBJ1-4,TGTGCCTCAGGACGGGGGAACGGTCTTAATGAAAAACTGTTTTTT,CASGRGNGLNEKLFF
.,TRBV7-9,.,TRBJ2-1,TGTTCCAGCAGCTTCCTAGGAGACGAGCAGTTCTTC,CSSSFLGDEQFF
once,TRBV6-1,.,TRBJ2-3,TGTGCCAGCAGTGGTATTCTCACAGATACGCAGTATTTT,CASSGILTDTQYF
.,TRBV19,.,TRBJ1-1,TGTGCCAGTAGTTCAGGGTGGGGGAACACTGAAGCTTTCTTT,CASSSGWGNTEAFF
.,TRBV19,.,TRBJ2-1,TGTGCCAGTACCAAAAGAGGGTACAATGAGCAGTTCTTC,CASTKRGYNEQFF
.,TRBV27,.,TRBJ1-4,TGTGCCAGCAGTTTCCAGGGGGAAAAACTGTTTTTT,CASSFQGEKLFF
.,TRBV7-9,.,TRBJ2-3,TGTGCCATCCGACCCCAGCGTATGACAGATACGCAGTATTTT,CAIRPQRMTDTQYF
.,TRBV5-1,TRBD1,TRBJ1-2,TGCGCCAGCAGCTTGTTAACAGGGGGCGACTATGGCTACACCTTC,CASSLLTGGDYGYTF
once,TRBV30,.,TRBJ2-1,TGTGCCTGGAAAGGCGGGGAGACCTACAATGAGCAGTTCTTC,CAWKGGETYNEQFF
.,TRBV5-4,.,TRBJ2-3,TGTGCCAGCAGCTCCTCAGATACGCAGTATTTT,CASSSSDTQYF
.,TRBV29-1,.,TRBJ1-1,TGCAGCGGCCTACTAGAGAACACTGAAGCTTTCTTT,CSGLLENTEAFF
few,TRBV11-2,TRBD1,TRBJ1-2,TGTGCCAGCAGCTTCAAGACAGGGACCTATGGCTACACCTTC,CASSFKTGTYGYTF
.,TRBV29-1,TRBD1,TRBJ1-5,TGCAGCGTTTCTGCCGGGACAGCGAATAATCAGCCCCAGCATTTT,CSVSAGTANNQPQHF
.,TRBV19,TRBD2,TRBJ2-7,TGTGCCAGTAGTTTAGGGCGGGGGGCCTCCTACGAGCAGTACTTC,CASSLGRGASYEQYF